The 22 T cell receptor beta chains below all came from one sample that was sequenced in a study of cytomegalovirus exposure and HLA in healthy donors. 60 Vbeta and 13 Jbeta primers were used in PCR. Assay: immunoSEQ multiplex PCR; the TCRdb copy retains only in-frame clones and omits some. The sample lists about 98,000 clones; over 75% were seen once. Sequenced sample: PBMCs. These TCRs come from a female donor in good health and CMV-seropositive.

The V gene is TRBV7-3, the J gene TRBJ1-1, with D perhaps matching TRBD1 (6 bases). Germline V CDR1 and CDR2: SGHTA, FQGTGA. The CDR3 is made up of 16 amino acids. The ends were cut back, 5 bases at V and 0 bases at J, with 16 bases in the middle. CDR3 in amino acids: CASSPGAGGLNTEAFF. As DNA, the CDR3 is TGTGCCAGCAGCCCGGGGGCCGGGGGGTTGAACACTGAAGCTTTCTTT.

The gene calls are TRBV7-3 and TRBJ2-1; 9 bases align to TRBD2. The CDR3 totals 16 residues. V lost 4 bases, J lost 3 bases, and 7 bases stayed unmatched. CDR1 and CDR2 from the germline V gene are SGHTA and FQGTGA. This CDR3 reads CASSSPGLAGYNEQFF. Written as DNA, the CDR3 is TGTGCCAGCAGCTCCCCGGGACTAGCTGGCTACAATGAGCAGTTCTTC.

J is TRBJ2-1 and V is TRBV2, with D possibly matching TRBD2 (6 bases). Trimming cost V 5 bases and J 8 bases, with 10 bases left between them. Germline V gene lookup returns CDR1 SNHLY and CDR2 FYNNEI. There are 12 residues in the CDR3. The CDR3 sequence: CASSQTRYEQFF. DNA of the CDR3: TGTGCCAGCAGTCAGACTAGATATGAGCAGTTCTTC. The whole variable domain, remainder taken from reference TRBV2 and TRBJ2-1, is EPEVTQTPSHQVTQMGQEVILRCVPISNHLYFYWYRQILGQKVEFLVSFYNNEISEKSEIFDDQFSVERPDGSNFTLKIRSTKLEDSAMYFCASSQTRYEQFFGPGTRLTVL.

This chain connects TRBV10-3 to TRBJ2-1; 10 bases are a match to TRBD2. The V gene's germline CDR1 is ENHRY and CDR2 SYGVKD. The CDR3 extends over 15 amino acids. V shed 7 bases, J shed 8 bases, and the junction held 11 bases outside the gene matches. CDR3 in amino acids: CAIKDISGGADEQFF. CDR3 bases: TGTGCCATCAAGGATATAAGCGGGGGGGCGGATGAGCAGTTCTTC.

This chain joins TRBV30 and TRBJ2-5, with 12 bases matching TRBD2. J lost 4 bases, V lost 0 bases, and 9 bases had no gene match. The CDR3 is 17 residues long. The germline V gene has CDR1 GTSNPN and CDR2 SVGIG (reference sequence). CDR3: CAWSVSSGRAGLETQYF. The CDR3 DNA is TGTGCCTGGAGTGTCTCTAGCGGGAGGGCCGGATTAGAGACCCAGTACTTC.

The chain uses TRBV5-4 and TRBJ1-2, with TRBD1 as a possible D gene (6 bases). Per the germline V gene, CDR1 is SGHNT and CDR2 is YYREEE (reference sequence). This CDR3 has 13 residues. V lost 4 bases, J lost 4 bases, and 11 bases lay in between. CDR3 coding DNA: TGTGCCAGCAGCCCCGGGACACCCTATGGCTACACCTTC. This codes for CASSPGTPYGYTF. The whole variable domain, filled in from reference TRBV5-4 and TRBJ1-2, reads ETGVTQSPTHLIKTRGQQVTLRCSSQSGHNTVSWYQQALGQGPQFIFQYYREEENGRGNFPPRFSGLQFPNYSSELNVNALELDDSALYLCASSPGTPYGYTFGSGTRLTVV.

This clone was counted once. V is TRBV9 and J is TRBJ1-2; D is undetermined. V lost 3 bases and J lost 7, with 7 bases in between. The V gene's germline CDR1 is SGDLS and CDR2 YYNGEE. This CDR3 has 11 residues. The DNA of the CDR3 is TGTGCCAGCAGCGGCGTCTGTGGCTACACCTTC. Protein product: CASSGVCGYTF.

The V gene is TRBV6-5, the J gene TRBJ2-3; a possible D gene is TRBD2 (6 bases). The germline V and J ends were trimmed by 5 bases and 4 bases, with 13 bases remaining between them. Germline assignment: CDR1 MNHEY and CDR2 SVGAGI. The CDR3 runs 14 residues. CDR3 nucleotide sequence: TGTGCCAGCAGTACAACCCGGAGGGCAGATACGCAGTATTTT. This codes for CASSTTRRADTQYF.

This chain joins TRBV7-2 and TRBJ2-1; TRBD2 is a possible D gene (7 bases). The length of the CDR3 is 16 residues. The germline gives CDR1 SGHTA, CDR2 FQGNSA. Between the trimmed V and J ends, which lost 0 bases and 6 bases, there was a span of 15 bases. The CDR3 bases are TGTGCCAGCAGCTTAGCGCCGGCGGGGGCGACCAATGAGCAGTTCTTC. Amino acids: CASSLAPAGATNEQFF.

V is TRBV2 and J is TRBJ1-3; D is ambiguous. There are 15 residues in the CDR3. Germline assignment: CDR1 SNHLY and CDR2 FYNNEI. Trimming shortened V by 1 base and J by 0 bases, and 7 bases separated the two germline ends. CDR3 in DNA: TGTGCCAGCAGTGAAGAACAGAGCTCTGGAAACACCATATATTTT. Translating it yields CASSEEQSSGNTIYF.

V gene TRBV28 combines with J gene TRBJ1-6; 9 bases agree with TRBD1. CDR1 MDHEN and CDR2 SYDVKM come from the germline V gene. CDR3 length: 14 residues. J lost 9 bases, V lost 5 bases, and 5 bases had no gene match. The CDR3 region has the DNA TGTGCCAGCAGTCCTGGACAGGGGAGTTCACCCCTCCACTTT. This codes for CASSPGQGSSPLHF.

The chain carries TRBV30 and TRBJ2-7, with TRBD2 matching 13 bases. V gave up 5 bases and J gave up 0 bases; unmatched junction bases: 1. Germline CDR1 is GTSNPN and CDR2 is SVGIG (reference sequence). The CDR3 is 14 residues long. The CDR3 spells CAWRTSGSSYEQYF. The CDR3 nucleotides read TGTGCCTGGCGGACTAGCGGGAGCTCCTACGAGCAGTACTTC.

The J gene is TRBJ2-7, the V gene TRBV5-1; 8 bases map to TRBD1. This CDR3 comprises 13 residues. V lost 3 bases to trimming and J lost 3 bases; unmatched junction nucleotides: 2. In germline, CDR1 is SGHRS, CDR2 YFSETQ. In DNA, the CDR3 is TGCGCCAGCAGCTATACAGGGGGCTACGAGCAGTACTTC. This translates into CASSYTGGYEQYF. Complete variable domain (other parts from reference TRBV5-1 and TRBJ2-7): KAGVTQTPRYLIKTRGQQVTLSCSPISGHRSVSWYQQTPGQGLQFLFEYFSETQRNKGNFPGRFSGRQFSNSRSEMNVSTLELGDSALYLCASSYTGGYEQYFGPGTRLTVT.

This clone has just a few counts. The V gene is TRBV14, the J gene TRBJ1-1, with D possibly matching TRBD1 (5 bases). The CDR3 contains 14 residues. Between the trimmed V and J ends, which lost 3 bases and 0 bases, there was a span of 8 bases. CDR1 and CDR2 (germline): SGHDN, FVKESK. The CDR3 here is CASSHSGLNTEAFF. Here the CDR3 DNA reads TGTGCCAGCAGCCACTCAGGGCTGAACACTGAAGCTTTCTTT. Full variable domain (missing parts from reference TRBV14 and TRBJ1-1): EAGVTQFPSHSVIEKGQTVTLRCDPISGHDNLYWYRRVMGKEIKFLLHFVKESKQDESGMPNNRFLAERTGGTYSTLKVQPAELEDSGVYFCASSHSGLNTEAFFGQGTRLTVV.

The V gene is TRBV27, the J gene TRBJ1-5, with D maybe TRBD1 (5 bases). The germline CDR1 and CDR2 sequences are MNHEY and SMNVEV (reference sequence). Trimming stripped 6 bases from V and 5 bases from J, with 17 bases between. The CDR3 sequence is 15 residues long. In DNA form, the CDR3 reads TGTGCCAGCAGGGCGATCTCAGGGCTCTATCAGCCCCAGCATTTT. This encodes CASRAISGLYQPQHF.

Concerning this clone itself: Its ends do not fully match the called genes, so a read error is possible. The chain is built from TRBV11-2 and TRBJ1-2; D not certain. Germline V gene lookup returns CDR1 SGHAT and CDR2 FQNNGV. CDR3 length: 13 amino acids. CDR3 bases: TGTGCCAGCAGCTTGTCGGGTCCCAATGGCTACCCCTTC. It yields the protein CASSLSGPNGYPF.

V is TRBV19 and J is TRBJ2-3; the D gene is possibly TRBD1 (6 bases). Per the germline V gene, CDR1 is LNHDA and CDR2 is SQIVND (reference sequence). The CDR3 extends over 14 amino acids. V gave up 7 bases and J gave up 5 bases, with 16 bases separating them. CDR3 DNA sequence: TGTGCCAGTAAAGACAGGACATGGGAAGATACGCAGTATTTT. Amino acid sequence: CASKDRTWEDTQYF.

The chain links TRBV5-4 to TRBJ2-1; 7 nucleotides agree with TRBD1. The J segment lost 1 base and the V segment lost 5 bases, leaving 6 bases of the junction unmatched. Germline-derived CDR1 and CDR2 are SGHNT and YYREEE (reference sequence). The CDR3 has 15 amino acids. Written as DNA, the CDR3 is TGTGCCAGCAGAGAGACAGGGTCGTCCTACAATGAGCAGTTCTTC. Translating gives CASRETGSSYNEQFF.

The CDR3 spells CTSSPDRGRIKGEAFF. In nucleotides, the CDR3 is TGCACCAGCAGCCCCGACAGGGGGCGAATCAAGGGTGAAGCTTTCTTT. The V gene is TRBV1, the J gene TRBJ1-1; the D segment call TRBD1 is taken from the table without a DNA check. TRBV1 is an annotated pseudogene. This CDR3 region has 16 residues.

As to this clone: The same CDR3 also results from other DNA sequences found in this sample. The chain employs TRBV6-5 and TRBJ1-2, with D possibly matching TRBD1 (6 bases). V lost 6 bases, J lost 4 bases, and 18 bases lay in between. CDR1 is MNHEY and CDR2 is SVGAGI in the germline V gene. The CDR3 length is 15 residues. The chain's CDR3 is CASRRPTGIGYGYTF. The CDR3 nucleotides are TGTGCCAGCAGAAGACCTACAGGGATCGGCTATGGCTACACCTTC.

The chain joins TRBV4-1 to TRBJ2-5, with a possible D match to TRBD2 (6 bases). CDR1 and CDR2 (germline): MGHRA, YSYEKL. The CDR3 sequence is 15 residues long. V was trimmed by 1 base and J by 1 base, leaving 10 bases between them. The CDR3 reads CASSQGGVPQETQYF. In DNA, the CDR3 is TGCGCCAGCAGCCAAGGGGGGGTGCCCCAAGAGACCCAGTACTTC.

This chain uses TRBV2 with TRBJ2-5; TRBD2 matches at 7 bases. Germline V CDR1 and CDR2: SNHLY, FYNNEI. The ends lost 7 bases at V and 2 bases at J; junction bases unmatched: 10. The CDR3 is 15 amino acids. The CDR3 DNA follows: TGTGCCAGCAAACGGAGTCTAGCGGTTCAAGAGACCCAGTACTTC. Protein product: CASKRSLAVQETQYF.